The clone carrying this T cell receptor (beta chain) has only a few counts. Sample time point: pre-sensitization, week 0. Treatment: therapeutic diphenylcyclopropenone sensitization with weekly scalp DPC. This entry is derived from a study of human T cells and chemical hapten exposure. MiXCR was run by TCRdb on the RACE reads, yielding one entry per CDR3 protein. The table lists more than 250,000 distinct CDR3 sequences, about 9% of them singletons, with 2% to 3% in the top ten. The sample was whole blood, taken in connection with sensitization to the hapten diphenylcyclopropenone (DPC). The TCR originated in a woman in her thirties or forties with alopecia areata. Some clones in this sample may be carry-over from other donors' samples.

The CDR3 protein is CASSYTGSGTYEQYF. Written as DNA, the CDR3 is TGTGCCAGCAGTTACACGGGAAGTGGGACCTACGAGCAGTACTTC. J is TRBJ2-7 and V is TRBV6-2 or TRBV6-3; weak D call: TRBD2 (5 bases). Germline V gene lookup returns CDR1 MNHEY and CDR2 SVGEGT. Trimming removed 2 bases from V and 2 bases from J, with 13 bases in between. The CDR3 covers 15 residues.